The T cell receptor beta chain under discussion was sequenced for a study of cytomegalovirus exposure and HLA in healthy donors. The germline V gene encodes CDR1 MNHNS and CDR2 SASEGT. Trimming pared 3 bases from V and 9 bases from J, leaving 12 bases between. The CDR3 spans 14 residues. A multiplex PCR was run with 60 Vbeta primers and 13 Jbeta primers. The method was immunoSEQ multiplex PCR; TCRdb's version includes in-frame clones alone and lacks a portion of them. Of 95,000 to 130,000 clones in the sample, 70% to 75% were seen once. The genes are TRBV6-1 and TRBJ1-6; no firm D call. Sequencing used PBMCs. The clonotype comes from a woman aged 18-29 years in good health and CMV-seronegative. CDR3 region: CASSESVRRSPLHF. The CDR3 DNA is TGTGCCAGCAGTGAGTCCGTGCGGCGTTCACCCCTCCACTTT.